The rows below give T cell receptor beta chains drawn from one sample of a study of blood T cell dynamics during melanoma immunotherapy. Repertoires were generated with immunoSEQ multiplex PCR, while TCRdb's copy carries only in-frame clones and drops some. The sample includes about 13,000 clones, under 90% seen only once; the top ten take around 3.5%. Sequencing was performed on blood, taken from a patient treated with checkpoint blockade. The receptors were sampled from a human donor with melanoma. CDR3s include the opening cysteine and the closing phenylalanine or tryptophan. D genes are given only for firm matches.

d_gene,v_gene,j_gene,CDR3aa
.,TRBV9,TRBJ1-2,CASSVAGTTGYTF
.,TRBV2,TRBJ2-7,CASSERGHYEQYF
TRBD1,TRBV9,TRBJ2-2,CASSVGQFANTGELFF
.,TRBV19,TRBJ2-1,CASSYFGGPYNEQFF
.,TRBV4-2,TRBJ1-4,CASSQETRANEKLFF
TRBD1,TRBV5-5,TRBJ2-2,CASSEGSSLGTGTGELFF
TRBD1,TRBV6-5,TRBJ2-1,CASSPDRGEYNEQFF
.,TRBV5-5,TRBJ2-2,CASSLIVGELFF
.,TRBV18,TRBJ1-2,CASSPGSDYGYTF
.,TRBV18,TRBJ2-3,CASSPGITDTQYF
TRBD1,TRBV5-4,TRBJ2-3,CASSLKQGAGADTQYF
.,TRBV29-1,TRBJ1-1,CSSRAEGYTEAFF